A selection of T cell receptor beta chains follows, all from one sample in a study of T cell changes during pregnancy in multiple sclerosis. TCRdb keeps only in-frame clones here, not all; method: immunoSEQ multiplex PCR. Among approximately 100,000 clones listed, 80% to 95% were seen once. Sample: peripheral blood, taken in the second trimester of pregnancy. The receptor set was obtained from a female donor with multiple sclerosis, enrolled in a pregnancy study. Each CDR3 is given with its conserved first and last residue.

J gene,V gene,CDR3 protein
TRBJ2-3,TRBV7-8,CASSSDLSDQDTQYF
TRBJ1-5,TRBV28,CASSLRQGWQPQHF
TRBJ2-7,TRBV30,CAWSATIYEQYF
TRBJ2-1,TRBV11-1,CASRETSGPYNEQFF
TRBJ1-1,TRBV2,CASTEIVTLNTEAFF
TRBJ1-2,TRBV27,CASSLSADNYGYTF
TRBJ1-1,TRBV5-4,CASSLRGGANTEAFF
TRBJ2-5,TRBV29-1,CSVECGDGTGGPPETQYF
TRBJ1-2,TRBV18,CASSQGTVANYGYTF
TRBJ2-5,TRBV28,CASSFWDRAVQETQYF
TRBJ1-4,TRBV7-2,CASSFGDRGSEKLFF
TRBJ1-6,TRBV5-1,CASSLGNQRAAVSPLHF
TRBJ1-2,TRBV7-2,CASSLDRGTNYGYTF
TRBJ2-1,TRBV28,CASSRTEGGDEQFF
TRBJ1-5,TRBV19,CASSMNRYSNQPQHF
TRBJ2-4,TRBV9,CASSVGYRGAIQYF
TRBJ2-1,TRBV4-2,CASSHSRGKDNEQFF
TRBJ2-4,TRBV19,CASSKWSSGTIAKNIQYF
TRBJ1-4,TRBV27,CASSLDGSTNEKLFF
TRBJ1-1,TRBV5-1,CASSLGGLEAFF
TRBJ2-7,TRBV19,CASSIMDSHEYEQYF
TRBJ1-3,TRBV7-2,CASSLGLSSSGNTIYF
TRBJ1-4,TRBV15,CATSSEAGGGEKLFF
TRBJ1-1,TRBV5-6,CASTIWTAMNTEAFF
TRBJ1-3,TRBV5-4,CASSLIGGGSGNTIYF
TRBJ2-7,TRBV7-6,CASSLGASSGSGNIYEQYF
TRBJ1-1,TRBV6-5,CASSYSTGSNTEAFF
TRBJ2-5,TRBV12-2,CASRLAPFASGGETQYF
TRBJ1-5,TRBV7-6,CASSLAKQGANQPQHF
TRBJ2-1,TRBV4-3,CASSHPRGLAFRNEQFF
TRBJ2-1,TRBV19,CASSTTSGRTHEQFF
TRBJ2-7,TRBV25-1,CASSPPGPTYEQYF
TRBJ2-1,TRBV10-3,CAISEVGVGQGGSNEQFF
TRBJ2-7,TRBV5-4,CASSYGQGNEQYF
TRBJ2-7,TRBV7-2,CASSSTMREQYF
TRBJ2-7,TRBV11-3,CASSLGGGSSYEQYF
TRBJ2-5,TRBV14,CASSQGLSILSETQYF
TRBJ2-3,TRBV6-5,CASSYGRGQDTQYF
TRBJ2-2,TRBV5-4,CASSTARQTTGELFF
TRBJ1-4,TRBV29-1,CSVARQGTNEKLFF
TRBJ1-1,TRBV7-3,CASSSRGGNTEAFF
TRBJ1-2,TRBV5-6,CASSLGGGADYGYTF
TRBJ2-7,TRBV6-5,CASSYTLTVNEQYF
TRBJ1-1,TRBV14,CASSQRLTGQGSLLITEAFF
TRBJ1-2,TRBV19,CASSPSVGGAAFNYGYTF
TRBJ2-3,TRBV11-2,CASSLDLGLAGTDTQYF
TRBJ1-1,TRBV5-8,CASSLQGSTEAFF
TRBJ2-7,TRBV2,CASRERGEQYF
TRBJ1-2,TRBV27,CASSRQGAFYGYTF
TRBJ2-7,TRBV19,CASRGQGSSQAGYEQYF
TRBJ1-5,TRBV5-6,CASSLAGGNQPQHF
TRBJ1-2,TRBV19,CASKGDERGHRIKYGYTF
TRBJ2-1,TRBV5-5,CASWTSGDEQFF
TRBJ2-3,TRBV19,CASSLPGQGSDTQYF